One T cell receptor (beta chain) is described in this entry. As yet, its antigen is unknown. The data are from a study of blood T cells in healthy people across ages. Study findings and constraints: TCR beta diversity, measured per million T cells, fell in a roughly linear way with age.

Sample-barcoded 5' priming and a J-beta primer mix drove a second PCR of about 6 to 11 cycles. Every single cDNA molecule received a tag from a template-switch adaptor with 12 random nucleotides. Via MiXCR, TCRdb re-called the 5' RACE reads, giving one row per CDR3 protein. The data show 600,000 to 800,000 distinct CDR3 sequences, over 40% seen once. V shed 5 bases and J shed 2 bases, with 10 bases lying between them. The CDR3 is 15 amino acids. The chain employs TRBV12-3 or TRBV12-4 and TRBJ2-6, with D perhaps matching TRBD1 (5 bases). This sequence was found in a woman of 80 years or more in good health. Sequences were obtained from blood. The CDR3 region has the DNA TGTGCCAGCAGTATCACAGGTGCTGGGGCCAACGTCCTGACTTTC. This translates into CASSITGAGANVLTF.